One and the same sample provided the 31 T cell receptor beta chains below, sequenced in a study of response to subunit inactivated influenza vaccine. TCRdb independently ran MiXCR on the RT-PCR reads; one entry per CDR3 protein. Here the sample spans roughly 570,000 distinct CDR3 sequences, 13% to 15% being singletons. The sequences come from PBMCs from blood, collected approximately 12 days after vaccination. All receptors derive from a man between 50 and 59 years old who received an inactivated influenza vaccine.

Only one count was recorded for this clonotype. V usage is TRBV4-1 and J usage is TRBJ1-6, with unresolved D. Between the trimmed V and J ends, which lost 0 bases and 6 bases, there was a span of 12 bases. The germline CDR1 and CDR2 sequences are MGHRA and YSYEKL. This CDR3 spans 16 amino acids. The chain's CDR3 is CASSQEWASGNSPLHF. The CDR3 nucleotides are TGCGCCAGCAGCCAAGAGTGGGCTAGTGGTAATTCACCCCTCCACTTT.

At least ten counts were recorded for this clonotype. The chain has TRBV11-3 and TRBJ2-3; D could derive from TRBD1 or TRBD2 (5 bases each). CDR3 length: 15 amino acids. V lost 0 bases, J lost 1 base, and 8 bases lay in between. Germline V CDR1 and CDR2: SGHNT, YENEEA. DNA of the CDR3: TGTGCCAGCAGCTTAGATCGGGGCCGCACAGATACGCAGTATTTT. It translates to CASSLDRGRTDTQYF.

At least ten counts were recorded for this clonotype. This sequence joins TRBV15 and TRBJ2-5, with TRBD1 matching over 7 bases. Germline V gene sequence: CDR1 LNHNV, CDR2 YYDKDF (reference sequence). V lost 3 bases, J lost 1 base, and 5 bases stayed unmatched. The CDR3 extends over 15 amino acids. The CDR3: CATSSQTGPQETQYF. The CDR3 coding sequence is TGTGCCACCAGCAGCCAGACAGGGCCCCAAGAGACCCAGTACTTC.

The genes are TRBV6-1 and TRBJ2-7, with 8 bases lining up with TRBD1. The CDR3 is 15 amino acids. CDR1 and CDR2 (germline): MNHNS, SASEGT. Unmatched junction bases numbered 6, after V lost 5 bases and J lost 0 bases. The CDR3 DNA is TGTGCCAGCAGTATGCAGGGGGCCGGCTCCTACGAGCAGTACTTC. This sequence encodes CASSMQGAGSYEQYF.

This chain uses TRBV7-2 with TRBJ2-5, with no clear D. Trimming took off 0 bases at V and 3 bases at J, with 11 bases between the two ends. Germline CDR1 SGHTA, CDR2 FQGNSA. This CDR3 has 15 residues. CDR3 coding DNA: TGTGCCAGCAGCTTAGCGCCGGGCCGCAAAGAGACCCAGTACTTC. Encoded protein: CASSLAPGRKETQYF. The full variable domain, its missing parts supplied by reference TRBV7-2 and TRBJ2-5, is GAGVSQSPSNKVTEKGKDVELRCDPISGHTALYWYRQSLGQGLEFLIYFQGNSAPDKSGLPSDRFSAERTGGSVSTLTIQRTQQEDSAVYLCASSLAPGRKETQYFGPGTRLLVL.

This clonotype was picked up many times. The gene calls are TRBV3-1 and TRBJ1-2, with D unresolved. V dropped 2 bases and J dropped 7 bases, with 11 bases sitting between them. This CDR3 comprises 13 residues. Per germline, CDR1 LGHDT and CDR2 YNNKEL (reference sequence). The DNA for the CDR3 is TGTGCCAGCAGCCAAAAAGGGAAGGGTGGCTACACCTTC. Protein product: CASSQKGKGGYTF.

In this sample, this clonotype turned up many times. The V and J genes are TRBV12-3 or TRBV12-4 and TRBJ2-2; TRBD2 matches at 14 bases. This CDR3 has 15 residues. J lost 6 bases, V lost 7 bases, and 4 bases had no gene match. DNA of the CDR3: TGTGCCAGCATTAGACTAGCGGGGGGGCCCGGGGAGCTGTTTTTT. Protein: CASIRLAGGPGELFF.

This clonotype has a handful of counts. The chain couples TRBV18 to TRBJ1-4, with 7 bases identical to TRBD1. CDR3 length: 16 amino acids. The junction had 1 base not matched to a gene; V was cut back by 0 bases and J by 0 bases. The germline V gene encodes CDR1 KGHSH and CDR2 LQKENI. CDR3 in amino acids: CASSPPGTATNEKLFF. In DNA form, the CDR3 reads TGTGCCAGCTCACCACCGGGGACAGCAACTAATGAAAAACTGTTTTTT.

CDR3 sequence: CASSQDPGKEQYF. For the CDR3, the DNA is TGCGCCAGCAGCCAAGATCCCGGGAAGGAGCAGTACTTC. The rearrangement joins TRBV4-1 to TRBJ2-7; the D gene is possibly TRBD2 (5 bases). CDR1 is MGHRA, CDR2 YSYEKL, per germline. This CDR3 is 13 amino acids long. Trimming cost V 0 bases and J 7 bases, with 10 bases left between them.

The rearrangement joins TRBV28 to TRBJ2-4; TRBD2 might be the D (6 bases). The CDR3 runs to 14 residues. Trimming left V 5 bases short and J 6 bases short, with 14 bases between. The germline gives CDR1 MDHEN, CDR2 SYDVKM. CDR3 bases: TGTGCCAGCAGTCCCCAAGGAGGGTTAAACATTCAGTACTTC. This sequence encodes CASSPQGGLNIQYF.

There are a few counts of this clonotype. J is TRBJ1-2 and V is TRBV3-1; D not certain. Trimming shortened V by 1 base and J by 8 bases, and 11 bases separated the two germline ends. Germline CDR1 reads LGHDT; CDR2 reads YNNKEL (reference sequence). This CDR3 comprises 13 residues. CDR3 loop: CASSQVLGGGYTF. The CDR3, as DNA: TGTGCCAGCAGCCAAGTTCTGGGTGGCGGCTACACCTTC.

For the CDR3, the DNA is TGTGCCAGCAAAAGGGGAGTCGGAACTGAAGCTTTCTTT. This encodes CASKRGVGTEAFF. The genes are TRBV6-6 and TRBJ1-1; the D gene is possibly TRBD1 (5 bases). Per the germline V gene, CDR1 is MNHNY and CDR2 is SVGAGI (reference sequence). V was clipped by 7 bases and J by 5 bases, with 14 bases between them. The CDR3 contains 13 residues.

The rearrangement links TRBV7-3 to TRBJ2-5; possibly TRBD2 for D (7 bases). The germline V gene has CDR1 SGHTA and CDR2 FQGTGA. There are 15 residues in the CDR3. With 4 bases removed from V and 5 bases from J, the gap between germline ends came to 17 bases. The CDR3 nucleotides are TGTGCCAGCAGCTCTTCGGGACTAAGGGGGGAGACCCAGTACTTC. Its protein product is CASSSSGLRGETQYF.

This sequence joins TRBV4-2 and TRBJ2-1, with D possibly TRBD2 on 6 matching bases. Trimming stripped 0 bases from V and 8 bases from J, with 11 bases between. Germline V gene lookup returns CDR1 LGHNA and CDR2 YNFKEQ. The CDR3 covers 14 residues. CDR3 DNA sequence: TGTGCCAGCAGCCAAGATCCGTGGGGGGATGAGCAGTTCTTC. Translating it yields CASSQDPWGDEQFF.

The chain is built from TRBV19 and TRBJ2-2; either TRBD1 or TRBD2 may fit D (6 bases each). Germline CDR1 reads LNHDA; CDR2 reads SQIVND (reference sequence). Trimming removed 6 bases from V and 4 bases from J, with 21 bases in between. This CDR3 is built from 17 residues. The CDR3 DNA sequence: TGTGCCAGTAGAATGACCCGGGGGCTATTAGGCACCGGGGAGCTGTTTTTT. Its translation is CASRMTRGLLGTGELFF.

V gene TRBV21-1 combines with J gene TRBJ1-5. TRBV21-1 is shown as a pseudogene. The CDR3 runs 16 residues. CDR3 nucleotide sequence: TGTGCCAGCAGGACCAATCAACCACCGAGCAATCAGCCCCAGCATTTT. Encoded protein: CASRTNQPPSNQPQHF.

This clonotype was counted many times. The chain joins TRBV7-3 to TRBJ2-1; TRBD2 aligns across 8 bases. CDR1 is SGHTA, CDR2 FQGTGA, per germline. The CDR3 is 14 residues long. J gave up 8 bases and V 4 bases, and 7 bases lay outside the gene matches. The DNA of the CDR3 is TGTGCCAGCAGCTGGAGCGGGAGTGGCGATGAGCAGTTCTTC. Protein sequence: CASSWSGSGDEQFF.

This clonotype was observed a handful of times. The chain recombines TRBV20-1 with TRBJ2-3; 8 positions match TRBD2. The CDR3 consists of 16 residues. From germline, CDR1 is DFQATT and CDR2 SNEGSKA (reference sequence). With 1 base clipped from V and 1 base from J, the junction kept 7 bases outside the gene matches. The DNA for the CDR3 is TGCAGTGCTAGAGGTAAAATGACTAGCGGCACAGATACGCAGTATTTT. It translates to CSARGKMTSGTDTQYF.

This clonotype was seen a handful of times. The V gene is TRBV6-5, the J gene TRBJ1-6; 9 positions match TRBD1. The CDR3 is made up of 19 amino acids. Germline CDR1 MNHEY, CDR2 SVGAGI. The V and J ends lost 3 bases and 6 bases, in that order; junction bases with no gene match: 15. The CDR3 DNA reads TGTGCCAGCAGTTATCGGGTACAGGGGGCTGCCGGAGGTAATTCACCCCTCCACTTT. It specifies CASSYRVQGAAGGNSPLHF.

The rearrangement uses TRBV5-1 and TRBJ2-7; TRBD1 agrees at 9 bases. The V gene end was trimmed by 6 bases and the J gene end by 4 bases; junction bases not matched to a gene: 11. Germline V lookup: CDR1 SGHRS, CDR2 YFSETQ. CDR3 length: 15 amino acids. The CDR3 sequence: CASTITPGQGYEQYF. CDR3 coding DNA: TGCGCCAGCACCATAACACCGGGACAGGGTTACGAGCAGTACTTC.

V is TRBV29-1 and J is TRBJ2-5, with a weak D call TRBD1 (5 bases). Looked up from germline, CDR1 is SQVTM and CDR2 is ANQGSEA. The CDR3 is made up of 12 amino acids. Trimming left V 6 bases short and J 4 bases short, with 12 bases between. The CDR3 DNA reads as TGCAGCGTCGCCAGGGTCGGAGAGACCCAGTACTTC. Protein sequence: CSVARVGETQYF. Based on the CDR3 plus reference TRBV29-1 and TRBJ2-5, the full variable domain is SAVISQKPSRDICQRGTSLTIQCQVDSQVTMMFWYRQQPGQSLTLIATANQGSEATYESGFVIDKFPISRPNLTFSTLTVSNMSPEDSSIYLCSVARVGETQYFGPGTRLLVL.

This clonotype was counted a few times. This CDR3 reads CASSLEGGLSYEQYF. CDR3 sequence (DNA): TGTGCCAGCAGCTTAGAAGGCGGACTCTCCTACGAGCAGTACTTC. The rearrangement uses TRBV7-2 and TRBJ2-7; maybe TRBD2 (5 bases). The germline gives CDR1 SGHTA, CDR2 FQGNSA. Trimming shortened V by 1 base and J by 0 bases, and 10 bases separated the two germline ends. The CDR3 spans 15 residues.

This clonotype was recorded at least ten times. The chain couples TRBV7-2 to TRBJ2-7; TRBD2 might be the D (5 bases). Germline assignment: CDR1 SGHTA and CDR2 FQGNSA. The V and J ends lost 3 bases and 6 bases respectively, with 9 bases between them. The CDR3 is made up of 12 amino acids. The CDR3 protein is CASSFLAGEQYF. Written as DNA, the CDR3 is TGTGCCAGCAGCTTCCTAGCTGGCGAGCAGTACTTC.

The chain joins TRBV12-3 or TRBV12-4 to TRBJ2-1, with 10 bases that match TRBD2. Trimming took 8 bases from V and 6 from J; bases not matched to a gene: 4. This CDR3 spans 13 amino acids. The DNA of the CDR3 is TGTGCCAGCTTAGCGGGGGGATCCAATGAGCAGTTCTTC. Its translation is CASLAGGSNEQFF.

The rearrangement links TRBV28 to TRBJ2-3; D gene uncertain. Germline CDR1 and CDR2: MDHEN and SYDVKM. V lost 3 bases and J lost 2, with 9 bases in between. The CDR3 contains 14 residues. Here the CDR3 DNA reads TGTGCCAGCAGTTTTGGGGAAGTCACAGATACGCAGTATTTT. Translated, it gives CASSFGEVTDTQYF.

The V gene is TRBV30, the J gene TRBJ2-3; D is undetermined. The CDR3 is 12 residues long. Germline CDR1 GTSNPN, CDR2 SVGIG (reference sequence). Trimming stripped 1 base from V and 5 bases from J, with 7 bases between. The chain's CDR3 is CAWSAHLDTQYF. The DNA for the CDR3 is TGTGCCTGGAGTGCCCATCTAGATACGCAGTATTTT. Supplemented by reference TRBV30 and TRBJ2-3, the full variable domain reads SQTIHQWPATLVQPVGSPLSLECTVEGTSNPNLYWYRQAAGRGLQLLFYSVGIGQISSEVPQNLSASRPQDRQFILSSKKLLLSDSGFYLCAWSAHLDTQYFGPGTRLTVL.

This clonotype was counted between two and nine times. The chain recombines TRBV5-1 with TRBJ1-1; no clear D. The CDR3 is 13 amino acids. V shed 1 base and J shed 1 base, with 5 bases lying between them. CDR1 and CDR2 from the germline V gene are SGHRS and YFSETQ. The CDR3 sequence: CASSLMQNTEAFF. The CDR3 region has the DNA TGCGCCAGCAGCTTGATGCAGAACACTGAAGCTTTCTTT.

This chain uses TRBV27 with TRBJ2-1; 7 bases align to TRBD1. Germline V CDR1 and CDR2: MNHEY, SMNVEV (reference sequence). V lost 5 bases to trimming and J lost 4 bases; unmatched junction nucleotides: 26. The CDR3 spans 21 residues. CDR3 loop: CASSLRVSPAGQGDPYNEQFF. CDR3 DNA sequence: TGTGCCAGCAGTCTTCGGGTGAGCCCAGCCGGCCAGGGGGACCCTTACAATGAGCAGTTCTTC.

This clonotype was seen only a few times. V gene TRBV5-1 combines with J gene TRBJ2-2; 9 bases match TRBD1. The CDR3 sequence is 16 residues long. V shed 4 bases, J shed 1 base, and the junction held 5 bases outside the gene matches. Germline V gene lookup returns CDR1 SGHRS and CDR2 YFSETQ. CDR3 in DNA: TGCGCCAGCAGCCCGGACAGGGGAAAGAACACCGGGGAGCTGTTTTTT. It codes for CASSPDRGKNTGELFF.

This clonotype was seen only a few times. The chain uses TRBV11-3 and TRBJ2-3; the D gene could be TRBD1 or TRBD2 (5 bases each). The CDR3 contains 16 residues. Trimming stripped 1 base from V and 1 base from J, with 12 bases between. The germline gives CDR1 SGHNT, CDR2 YENEEA. The CDR3 protein is CASSLGFSGRTDTQYF. CDR3 DNA: TGTGCCAGCAGCTTAGGATTTTCGGGACGCACAGATACGCAGTATTTT.

This clonotype was counted only a few times. V usage is TRBV24-1 and J usage is TRBJ2-1; D perhaps matches TRBD1 (5 bases). V gave up 9 bases and J gave up 5 bases, with 13 bases separating them. The germline V gene encodes CDR1 KGHDR and CDR2 SFDVKD. This CDR3 comprises 13 residues. The CDR3 DNA is TGTGCCACCTCCTCGGACACAAACAATGAGCAGTTCTTC. The encoded protein is CATSSDTNNEQFF.